This entry lists 5 T cell receptor beta chains sequenced from one sample in a study of blood T cell repertoires in COVID-19. Measured with immunoSEQ multiplex PCR; TCRdb has only the in-frame clones, and not every one. The repertoire holds roughly 200,000 clones, with roughly four fifths as singletons. Sequenced sample: PBMCs or T cells enriched from blood (not recorded which). The receptors come from a man between 35 and 55 years old who had recovered from COVID-19.

The chain links TRBV11-2 to TRBJ1-3; no firm D call. This CDR3 has 14 amino acids. Trimming removed 5 bases from V and 0 bases from J, with 8 bases in between. Looked up from germline, CDR1 is SGHAT and CDR2 is FQNNGV. CDR3 sequence (DNA): TGTGCCAGCAGCCCAGACATCTCTGGAAACACCATATATTTT. This encodes CASSPDISGNTIYF.

CDR3 in DNA: TGTGCCAGCAGCCCCGGGACTAGTACAGATACGCAGTATTTT. This encodes CASSPGTSTDTQYF. The V gene is TRBV6-2 or TRBV6-3, the J gene TRBJ2-3, with TRBD2 identical over 8 bases. The V and J ends lost 6 bases and 3 bases, in that order; junction bases with no gene match: 5. This CDR3 contains 14 residues. Germline assignment: CDR1 MNHEY and CDR2 SVGEGT.

As for this clone: Other DNA variants within this sample encode the same CDR3. For the CDR3, the DNA is TGCAGCGTTGAGGGGACTAGCGGGACAGATACGCAGTATTTT. It specifies CSVEGTSGTDTQYF. The chain carries TRBV29-1 and TRBJ2-3; 12 bases fit TRBD2. Per germline, CDR1 SQVTM and CDR2 ANQGSEA. V lost 3 bases and J lost 3; bases outside the gene matches: 1. The CDR3 sequence is 14 residues long.

The chain carries TRBV7-2 and TRBJ1-6; 9 positions match TRBD1. V lost 0 bases, J lost 10 bases, and 4 bases stayed unmatched. This CDR3 has 15 amino acids. Germline CDR1 reads SGHTA; CDR2 reads FQGNSA. The CDR3 spells CASSLAGQGYSPLHF. The CDR3 coding sequence is TGTGCCAGCAGCTTAGCGGGACAGGGATACTCACCCCTCCACTTT.

This clone occurred a few times. The V and J genes are TRBV7-3 and TRBJ1-3; TRBD1 agrees at 8 bases. CDR1 and CDR2 (germline): SGHTA, FQGTGA. The trim removed 4 bases at V and 15 bases at J, leaving 8 bases unmatched. The CDR3 spans 12 residues. CDR3 bases: TGTGCCAGCAGCTCCGGACAGGGCTTGAGATATTTT. Encoded protein: CASSSGQGLRYF. The whole variable domain, filled in from reference TRBV7-3 and TRBJ1-3, reads GAGVSQTPSNKVTEKGKYVELRCDPISGHTALYWYRQSLGQGPEFLIYFQGTGAADDSGLPNDRFFAVRPEGSVSTLKIQRTERGDSAVYLCASSSGQGLRYFGEGSWLTVV.